This T cell receptor beta chain is drawn from a study of blood T cell repertoires in COVID-19. Study-level information: From T cells, B-cell-depleted T cells, or PBMCs came the material, which was cDNA or gDNA.

Libraries were prepared by immunoSEQ multiplex PCR; TCRdb keeps only in-frame clonotypes and omits some of them. The sample shows 350,000 or so clones, around 82% of them seen only once. V lost 5 bases and J lost 4, with 14 bases in between. From germline, CDR1 is SEHNR and CDR2 FQNEAQ (reference sequence). CDR3 length: 14 residues. This sequence joins TRBV7-9 and TRBJ1-2; D perhaps matches TRBD1 (6 bases). The receptor was isolated from a man aged 25 to 40 with active or convalescent COVID-19. Sequenced material: peripheral blood. DNA for the CDR3: TGTGCCAGCAGCGACCCGGGACACGTCTATGGCTACACCTTC. Amino acid sequence: CASSDPGHVYGYTF. Full variable domain (outside the CDR3, taken from reference TRBV7-9 and TRBJ1-2): DTGVSQNPRHKITKRGQNVTFRCDPISEHNRLYWYRQTLGQGPEFLTYFQNEAQLEKSRLLSDRFSAERPKGSFSTLEIQRTEQGDSAMYLCASSDPGHVYGYTFGSGTRLTVV.